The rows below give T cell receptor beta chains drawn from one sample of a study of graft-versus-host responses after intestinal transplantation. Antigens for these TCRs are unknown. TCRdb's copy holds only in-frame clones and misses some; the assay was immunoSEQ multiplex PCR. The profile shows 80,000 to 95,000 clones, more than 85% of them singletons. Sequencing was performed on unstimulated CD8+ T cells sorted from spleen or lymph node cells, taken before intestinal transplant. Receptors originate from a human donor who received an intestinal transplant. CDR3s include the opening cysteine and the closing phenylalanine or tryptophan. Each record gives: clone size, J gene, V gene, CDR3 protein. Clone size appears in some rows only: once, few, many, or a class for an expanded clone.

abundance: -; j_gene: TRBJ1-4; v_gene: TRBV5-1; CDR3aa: CASSLGQGAGEKLFF
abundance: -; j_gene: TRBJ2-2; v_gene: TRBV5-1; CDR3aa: CASSHGRGGPNTGELFF
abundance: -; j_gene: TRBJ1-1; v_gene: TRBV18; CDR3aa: CASSPMEGWSTEAFF
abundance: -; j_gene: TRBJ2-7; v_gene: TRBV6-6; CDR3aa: CASSDQTGSSYEQYF
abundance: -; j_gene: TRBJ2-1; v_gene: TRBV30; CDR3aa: CAVGLTESSYNEQFF
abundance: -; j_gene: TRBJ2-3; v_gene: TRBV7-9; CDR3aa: CASRGLAGGSTDTQYF
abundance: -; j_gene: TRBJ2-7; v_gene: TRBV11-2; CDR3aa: CASSLGQASYEQYF
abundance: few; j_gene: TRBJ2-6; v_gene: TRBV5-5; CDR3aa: CASSRLGGANVLTF
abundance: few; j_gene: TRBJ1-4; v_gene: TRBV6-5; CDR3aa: CASSSREDEKLFF
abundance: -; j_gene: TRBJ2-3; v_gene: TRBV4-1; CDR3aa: CASSPTNSGGAPGDTQYF
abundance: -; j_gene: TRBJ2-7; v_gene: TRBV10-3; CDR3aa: CAISRGQVNEQYF
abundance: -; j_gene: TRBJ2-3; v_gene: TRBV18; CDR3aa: CASSSPTSLGTDTQYF
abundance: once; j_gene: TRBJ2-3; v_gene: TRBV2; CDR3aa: CASSEPETSAGTDTQYF
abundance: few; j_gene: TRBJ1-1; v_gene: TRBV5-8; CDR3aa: CASSLGTSLNTEAFF
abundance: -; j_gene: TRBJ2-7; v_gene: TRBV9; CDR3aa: CASSVRDRDSEQYF
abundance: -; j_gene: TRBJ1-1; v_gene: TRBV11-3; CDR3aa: CASSAQGQGEAETEAFF
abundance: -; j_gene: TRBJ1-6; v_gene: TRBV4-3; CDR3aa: CASSQGTGGYNSPLHF
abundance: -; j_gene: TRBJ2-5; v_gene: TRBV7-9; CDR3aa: CASSRGGETQYF
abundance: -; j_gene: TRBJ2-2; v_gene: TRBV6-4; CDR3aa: CASSPGPSPHTGELFF
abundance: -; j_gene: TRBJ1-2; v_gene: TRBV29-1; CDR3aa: CSVEEGTAIYGYTF
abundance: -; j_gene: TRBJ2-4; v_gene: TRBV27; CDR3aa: CASSQAGGSLAKNIQYF
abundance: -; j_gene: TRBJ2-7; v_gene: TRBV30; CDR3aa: CAWSAGTGVYEQYF
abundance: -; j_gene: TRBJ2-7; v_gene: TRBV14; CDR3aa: CASSPHSTGTWGGQYF
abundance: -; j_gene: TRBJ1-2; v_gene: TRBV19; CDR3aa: CASSISWTGGNYGYTF
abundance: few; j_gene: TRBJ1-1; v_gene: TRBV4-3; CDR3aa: CASSQEGPTGGLNTEAFF
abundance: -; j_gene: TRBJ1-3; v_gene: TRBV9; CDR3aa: CASSRGSGNTIYF
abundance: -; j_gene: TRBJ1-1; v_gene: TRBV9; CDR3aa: CASSVGAEAFF
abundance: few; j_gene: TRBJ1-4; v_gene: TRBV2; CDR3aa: CASSDVTGAMDEKLFF
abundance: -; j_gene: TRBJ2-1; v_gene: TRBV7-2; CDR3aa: CASSNPDERGRNEQFF
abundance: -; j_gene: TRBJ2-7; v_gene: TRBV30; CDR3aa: CAWSSVYEQYF
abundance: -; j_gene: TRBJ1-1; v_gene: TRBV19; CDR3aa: CASISQGQANTEAFF
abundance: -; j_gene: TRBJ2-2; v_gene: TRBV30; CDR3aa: CAWTPTGLTGELFF
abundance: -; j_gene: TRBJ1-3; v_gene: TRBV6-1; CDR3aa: CASSEVPDRTGNTIYF
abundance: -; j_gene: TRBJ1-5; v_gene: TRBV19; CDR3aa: CASSWSGAFNQPQHF
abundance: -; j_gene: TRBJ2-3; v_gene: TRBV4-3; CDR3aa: CASSQASTGSTKGDTQYF
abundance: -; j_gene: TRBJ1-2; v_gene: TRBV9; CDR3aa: CASSARTGGGYTF
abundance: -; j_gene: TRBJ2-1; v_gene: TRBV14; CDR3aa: CASGMRISYNEQFF
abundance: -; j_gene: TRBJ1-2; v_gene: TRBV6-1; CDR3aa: CASSDTGNYGYTF
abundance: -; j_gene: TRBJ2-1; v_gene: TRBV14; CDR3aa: CASSQEDRGYTSYNEQFF
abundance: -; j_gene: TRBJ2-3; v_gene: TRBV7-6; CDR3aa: CASTPRGDLPDTQYF
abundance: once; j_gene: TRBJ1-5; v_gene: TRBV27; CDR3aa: CASSLLTGVNQPQHF
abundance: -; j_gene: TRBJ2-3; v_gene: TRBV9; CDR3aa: CASSVGASPTRDTQYF
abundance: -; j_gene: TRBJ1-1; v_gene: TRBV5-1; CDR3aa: CASQKQGGANTEAFF
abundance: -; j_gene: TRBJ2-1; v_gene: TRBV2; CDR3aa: CASRGQETGQEQFF
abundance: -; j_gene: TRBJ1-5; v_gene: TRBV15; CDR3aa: CATSTPESRDRGRQPQHF
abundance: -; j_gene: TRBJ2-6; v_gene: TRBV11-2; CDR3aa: CASSLASSGANVLTF
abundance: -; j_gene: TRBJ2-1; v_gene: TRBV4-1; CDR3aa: CASSFRGTGYNEQFF